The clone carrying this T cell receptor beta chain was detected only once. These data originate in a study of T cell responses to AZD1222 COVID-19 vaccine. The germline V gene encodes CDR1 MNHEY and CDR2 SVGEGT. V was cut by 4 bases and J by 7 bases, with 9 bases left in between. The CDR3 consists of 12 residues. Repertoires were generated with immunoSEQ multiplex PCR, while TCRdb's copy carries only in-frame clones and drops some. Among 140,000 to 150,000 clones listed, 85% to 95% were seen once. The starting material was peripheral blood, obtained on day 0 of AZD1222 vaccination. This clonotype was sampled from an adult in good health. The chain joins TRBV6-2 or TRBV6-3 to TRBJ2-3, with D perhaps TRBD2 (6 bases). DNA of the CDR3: TGTGCCAGCAGTTCGGGGGTAAATACGCAGTATTTT. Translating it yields CASSSGVNTQYF.